This entry concerns a single TCR beta chain. Its antigen has not been determined. Base-call qualities are not available, and no considerably larger clone is one nucleotide away. Each clonotype received, on average, about 10x coverage in deep resolution sequencing performed on a MiSeq, where the target depth lay between 1 in 1 million and 1 in 200,000 T cells. The immunoSEQ hsTCRB Kit was used to generate TCR beta libraries. Processing in the source paper ran as follows. ImmunoSEQ Data Assistant and ImmunoSEQ Analyzer were used for data analysis, and V, D and J genes were assigned according to IMGT definitions. Clonality, with values ranging from 0 to 1, was calculated as one minus the normalized Shannon entropy of productive rearrangement frequencies. Only overrepresented clonotypes making up at least 0.05% of the repertoire of each patient were included in the public clonotype analysis. Some 12 age-matched healthy donor repertoires from immuneACCESS served as clonality controls. TCRdb retrieved this table from immuneACCESS and kept in-frame rearrangements only. Not all clones are present; in checked studies, unresolved V genes account for under half, and no reason is known for the remainder. V and J calls and clone size follow that table, whereas D and trimming were derived from the DNA. This sample lists fewer than 300,000 clones; 60% to 80% were detected once. About 5.3% of the sample goes to the ten largest clones.

These data originate in a study of cytotoxic CD8 clonotypes in ibrutinib-treated CLL listed by TCRdb under 2021. As for the study more broadly: The cohort included about 15 treatment-naive and ten to twelve relapsed/refractory patients; around 18 were IGHV unmutated. Of the roughly 79 people in the trial, about 27 had longitudinal samples available. Cryopreserved peripheral blood mononuclear cells were collected before treatment, at response, and at either disease progression or sustained remission. Response samples were obtained after a median of approximately twelve months of treatment, with a range of roughly 6 to 40 months. Partial responses were observed in about 24 patients and complete responses in 2; after a median follow-up of 68 months, remission was maintained in approximately 14 patients and progression was observed in about twelve. On average, each sample yielded 255,043 productive templates and about 94,000 productive rearrangements. Every sample from remission and from progressive disease was obtained while the patients were still on ibrutinib.

General conclusions and limits of the study: Public clonotypes were rare and either shrank or stayed stable during treatment, and the rise in clonality at ibrutinib response reflected expansion of private clonotypes. An increase in clonality was observed at ibrutinib response, with clonality remaining stable during sustained remission and falling back toward baseline at progression. Lymph node repertoires were not examined, and the timing of sampling was not matched between patients in sustained remission and those whose disease progressed. At baseline, clonality was higher than in age-matched healthy donors and showed a strong correlation with circulating CD8+ T-cell counts.

From its cysteine to its phenylalanine, the CDR3 spans 15 amino acids. The read is trimmed to its CDR3 DNA, 45 bases read in frame from base 1. V lost 4 bases and J lost 5 bases; the stretch between them is 15 bases long. The germline V gene provides CDR1 SGHRS and CDR2 YFSETQ. Per the publication, the time point label means: progressive disease on ibrutinib. For TCR beta library preparation, approximately 2 micrograms of genomic DNA were extracted from the cryopreserved PBMCs. Longitudinal blood samples from CLL patients on ibrutinib monotherapy were analyzed using high-throughput TCR beta sequencing. The patients were enrolled in a single-center, open-label phase 2 trial of ibrutinib monotherapy.

Material: PBMCs, obtained at disease progression, from a patient treated with ibrutinib. The chain joins TRBV5-1 to TRBJ2-2; perhaps TRBD2 is the D gene, with 5 bases matching. The receptor's source is a human donor with chronic lymphocytic leukemia. The DNA reads TGCGCCAGCAGCGTAGGGCACGGGGAAACCGGGGAGCTGTTTTTT. This encodes CASSVGHGETGELFF.